Below are 9 T cell receptor beta chains sequenced from a single sample in a study of blood T cell repertoires in COVID-19. TCRdb keeps only in-frame clones here, not all; method: immunoSEQ multiplex PCR. Of under 200,000 clones in the sample, about 85% are singletons; the top ten hold about 0.95%. Sample: peripheral blood. These receptors came from a man aged 55 to 70 with COVID-19, enrolled during active disease.

The chain carries TRBV10-1 and TRBJ2-5, with D perhaps matching TRBD1 (7 bases). The CDR3 length is 14 residues. Germline V lookup: CDR1 WNHNN, CDR2 SYGVQD (reference sequence). With 4 bases removed from V and 5 bases from J, the gap between germline ends came to 14 bases. The CDR3 here is CASSGGGAGETQYF. As DNA, the CDR3 is TGCGCCAGCAGTGGAGGGGGCGCGGGGGAGACCCAGTACTTC.

This clone was seen only a few times. The gene calls are TRBV19 and TRBJ2-2; TRBD2 is a possible D gene (6 bases). This CDR3 has 15 residues. V was pared by 11 bases and J by 4 bases, with 20 bases between. Germline CDR1 LNHDA, CDR2 SQIVND (reference sequence). The CDR3 loop reads CAGGRGLGITGELFF. DNA of the CDR3: TGTGCCGGGGGACGGGGACTTGGGATCACCGGGGAGCTGTTTTTT.

The chain recombines TRBV19 with TRBJ1-1; no clear D gene. This CDR3 is built from 16 residues. The V gene lost 11 bases and the J gene lost 3 bases, with 25 bases spanning the gap. Germline V lookup: CDR1 LNHDA, CDR2 SQIVND (reference sequence). This CDR3 reads CASNSGWAGRYTEAFF. The DNA of the CDR3 is TGTGCCTCCAACAGCGGGTGGGCTGGGAGGTACACTGAAGCTTTCTTT.

J is TRBJ1-1 and V is TRBV24-1; no definite D call. V shed 5 bases and J shed 3 bases, with 9 bases lying between them. The CDR3 sequence is 13 residues long. CDR1 is KGHDR, CDR2 SFDVKD, per germline. CDR3 sequence: CATSAAEDTEAFF. CDR3 DNA sequence: TGTGCCACCAGTGCCGCTGAGGACACTGAAGCTTTCTTT.

V gene TRBV7-9 combines with J gene TRBJ1-2; D unclear. CDR1 and CDR2 from the germline V gene are SEHNR and FQNEAQ (reference sequence). V shed 0 bases and J shed 2 bases, with 7 bases lying between them. The CDR3 length is 14 residues. CDR3 DNA: TGTGCCAGCAGCTTAGCTAGGGAGAACTATGGCTACACCTTC. Its translation is CASSLARENYGYTF.

This clone came up once. The genes are TRBV19 and TRBJ2-2, with 9 nucleotides matching TRBD1. CDR1 is LNHDA, CDR2 SQIVND, per germline (reference sequence). This CDR3 contains 15 residues. V lost 3 bases to trimming and J lost 7 bases; unmatched junction nucleotides: 6. In DNA form, the CDR3 reads TGTGCCAGTAGTATTGCGGGACAGGGAAACGGGGAGCTGTTTTTT. It yields the protein CASSIAGQGNGELFF.

This clone was recorded a few times. The J gene is TRBJ2-7, the V gene TRBV14; D is possibly TRBD1 (6 bases). This CDR3 has 15 residues. CDR1 and CDR2 (germline): SGHDN, FVKESK. V shed 3 bases and J shed 2 bases, with 14 bases lying between them. The CDR3 DNA reads as TGTGCCAGCAGCCATTACAGGGTCGGAACCTACGAGCAGTACTTC. Residues: CASSHYRVGTYEQYF.

This clone was observed a handful of times. V usage is TRBV25-1 and J usage is TRBJ2-2; a possible D gene is TRBD2 (5 bases). The CDR3 is made up of 16 amino acids. Germline V gives CDR1 MGHDK, CDR2 SYGVNS. With 6 bases removed from V and 0 bases from J, the gap between germline ends came to 14 bases. In nucleotides, the CDR3 is TGTGCCAGCAGGATGAGCGGCAGGCCGAACACCGGGGAGCTGTTTTTT. Translation gives CASRMSGRPNTGELFF.

This clone came up once. This chain connects TRBV30 to TRBJ1-4; tentatively, D is TRBD1 (6 bases). Trimming removed 3 bases at V and 7 bases at J, with 15 bases between. Germline loops: CDR1 GTSNPN, CDR2 SVGIG (reference sequence). The CDR3 extends over 14 amino acids. CDR3 region: CAWSAFGGGEKLFF. The CDR3 DNA reads as TGTGCCTGGAGCGCCTTTGGGGGCGGTGAAAAACTGTTTTTT. The full variable domain, its missing parts supplied by reference TRBV30 and TRBJ1-4, is SQTIHQWPATLVQPVGSPLSLECTVEGTSNPNLYWYRQAAGRGLQLLFYSVGIGQISSEVPQNLSASRPQDRQFILSSKKLLLSDSGFYLCAWSAFGGGEKLFFGSGTQLSVL.